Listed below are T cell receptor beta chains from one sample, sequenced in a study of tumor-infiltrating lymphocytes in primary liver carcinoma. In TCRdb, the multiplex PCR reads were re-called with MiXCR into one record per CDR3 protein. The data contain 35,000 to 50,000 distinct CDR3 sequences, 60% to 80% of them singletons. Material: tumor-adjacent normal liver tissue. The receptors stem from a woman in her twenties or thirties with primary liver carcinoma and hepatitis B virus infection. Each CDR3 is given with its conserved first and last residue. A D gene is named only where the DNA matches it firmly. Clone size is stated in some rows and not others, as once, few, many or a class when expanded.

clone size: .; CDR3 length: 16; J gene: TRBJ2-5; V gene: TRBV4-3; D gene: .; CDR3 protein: CAGSQDRTEAGWTQYF; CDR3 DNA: TGTGCCGGCAGCCAAGACCGGACTGAGGCTGGATGGACCCAGTACTTC
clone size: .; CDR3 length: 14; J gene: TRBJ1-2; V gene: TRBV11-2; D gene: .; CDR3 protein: CASSHGGTVAGYTF; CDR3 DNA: TGTGCCAGCAGCCACGGGGGTACAGTCGCTGGCTACACCTTC
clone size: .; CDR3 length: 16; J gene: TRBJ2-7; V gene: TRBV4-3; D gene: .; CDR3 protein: CASSQGASRYSYEQYF; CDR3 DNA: TGCGCCAGCAGCCAAGGAGCCAGCCGGTACTCCTATGAGCAGTACTTC
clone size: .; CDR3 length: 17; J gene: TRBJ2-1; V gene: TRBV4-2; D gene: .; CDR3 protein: CASSQDSGIGSIDERFF; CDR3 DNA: TGTGCCAGCAGCCAAGATTCGGGTATCGGGAGTATCGATGAGCGGTTCTTC
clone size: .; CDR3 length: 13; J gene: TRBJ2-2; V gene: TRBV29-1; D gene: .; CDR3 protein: CSGVNLGTGELFF; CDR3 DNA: TGCAGTGGTGTCAACCTTGGCACCGGGGAGCTGTTTTTT
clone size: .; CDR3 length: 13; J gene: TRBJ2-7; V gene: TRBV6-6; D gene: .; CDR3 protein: CASSDGGKYEQYF; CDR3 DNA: TGTGCCAGCAGTGACGGGGGAAAATACGAGCAGTACTTC
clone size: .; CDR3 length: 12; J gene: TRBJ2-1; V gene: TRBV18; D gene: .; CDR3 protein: CTSSPGSNEQFF; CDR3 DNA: TGTACCAGCTCACCGGGTTCAAATGAGCAGTTCTTC
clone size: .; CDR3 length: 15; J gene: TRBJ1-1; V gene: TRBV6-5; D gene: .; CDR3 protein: CASSYTGAENTETFF; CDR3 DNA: TGTGCCAGCAGTTACACGGGTGCGGAGAACACTGAAACTTTCTTT
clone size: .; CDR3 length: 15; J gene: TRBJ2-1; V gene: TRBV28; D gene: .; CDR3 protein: CASSPTWGPYSEQFF; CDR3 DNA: TGTGCCAGCAGCCCGACCTGGGGCCCCTACAGTGAGCAGTTCTTC
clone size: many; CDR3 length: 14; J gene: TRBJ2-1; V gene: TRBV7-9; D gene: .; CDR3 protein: CASSPPSSYNEQFF; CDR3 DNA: TGTGCCAGCAGCCCCCCTAGCTCCTACAATGAGCAGTTCTTC
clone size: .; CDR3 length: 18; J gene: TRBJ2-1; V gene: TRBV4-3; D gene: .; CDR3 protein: CASSPTIADPVYYNEQFF; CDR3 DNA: TGCGCCAGCAGCCCCACTATAGCTGACCCAGTCTACTACAATGAGCAGTTCTTC
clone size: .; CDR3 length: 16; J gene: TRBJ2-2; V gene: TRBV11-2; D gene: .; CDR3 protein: CVSSPDHQLNTGELFF; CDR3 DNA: TGTGTCAGCAGCCCCGATCACCAATTGAACACCGGGGAGCTATTTTTT
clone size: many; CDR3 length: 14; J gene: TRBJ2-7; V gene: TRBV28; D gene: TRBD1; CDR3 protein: CASKGDRSPYEQYF; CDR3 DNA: TGTGCCAGCAAGGGGGACAGGAGTCCCTACGAGCAGTACTTC
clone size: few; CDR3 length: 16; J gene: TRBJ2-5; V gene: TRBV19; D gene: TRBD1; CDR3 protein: CASSKAGTGVQETQYF; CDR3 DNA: TGTGCCAGTAGTAAGGCGGGGACAGGGGTCCAAGAGACCCAGTACTTC
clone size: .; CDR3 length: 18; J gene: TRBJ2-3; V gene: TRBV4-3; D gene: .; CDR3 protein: CASTQYVWLGDPDDTQYF; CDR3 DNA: TGCGCCAGCACCCAGTACGTCTGGCTGGGTGATCCCGATGATACGCAGTATTTT
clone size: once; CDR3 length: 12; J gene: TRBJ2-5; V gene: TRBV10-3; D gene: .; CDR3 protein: CAISDKGETQYF; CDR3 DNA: TGTGCCATCAGCGACAAGGGAGAGACCCAGTACTTC
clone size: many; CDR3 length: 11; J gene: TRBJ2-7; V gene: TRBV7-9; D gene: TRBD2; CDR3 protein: CASSFGGGQYF; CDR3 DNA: TGTGCCAGCAGCTTCGGGGGGGGGCAGTACTTC
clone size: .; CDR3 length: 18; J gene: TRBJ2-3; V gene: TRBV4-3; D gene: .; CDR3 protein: CASGQSVWLGDPDDTQYF; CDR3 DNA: TGCGCCAGCGGCCAGTCGGTCTGGCTGGGTGATCCCGATGATACACAGTATTTC
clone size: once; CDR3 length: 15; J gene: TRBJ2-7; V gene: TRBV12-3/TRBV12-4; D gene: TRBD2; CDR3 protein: CVSRSGTSGSYQQYF; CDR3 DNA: TGTGTCAGCAGATCCGGGACTAGCGGCTCCTACCAGCAGTACTTC
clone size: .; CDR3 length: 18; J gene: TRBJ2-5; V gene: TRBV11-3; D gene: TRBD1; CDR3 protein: CASSLELATGGRQETQYF; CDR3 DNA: TGTGCCAGCAGCTTAGAGTTGGCGACAGGGGGCCGGCAAGAGACCCAGTACTTC
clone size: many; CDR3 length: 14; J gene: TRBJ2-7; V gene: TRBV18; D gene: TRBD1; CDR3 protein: CASSPGQETHEQYF; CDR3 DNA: TGTGCCAGCTCCCCGGGACAGGAGACCCACGAGCAGTACTTC
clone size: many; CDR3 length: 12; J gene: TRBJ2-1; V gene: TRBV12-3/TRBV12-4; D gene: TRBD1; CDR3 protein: CASSRPGQGLRF; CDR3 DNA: TGTGCCAGCAGTCGACCGGGACAGGGGCTCCGCTTC
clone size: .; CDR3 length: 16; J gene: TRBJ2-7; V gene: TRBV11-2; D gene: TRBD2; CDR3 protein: CVSSLGMGVAGYEQYF; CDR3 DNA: TGTGTCAGCAGCTTAGGGATGGGTGTAGCGGGCTACGAGCAGTACTTC
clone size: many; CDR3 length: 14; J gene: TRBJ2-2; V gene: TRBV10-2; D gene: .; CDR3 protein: CASSPGRVTGELFF; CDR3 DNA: TGCGCCAGCAGTCCGGGACGAGTAACCGGGGAGCTGTTTTTT
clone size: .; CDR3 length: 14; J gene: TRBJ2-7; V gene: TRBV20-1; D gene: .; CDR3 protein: CSARDGGGNYEQYF; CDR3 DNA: TGCAGTGCTAGGGATGGAGGGGGGAACTACGAGCAGTACTTC
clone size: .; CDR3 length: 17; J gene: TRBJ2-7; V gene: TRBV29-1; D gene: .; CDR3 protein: CSVIHRLEGRPVNEQYF; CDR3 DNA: TGCAGCGTTATCCATCGGCTGGAGGGTAGGCCAGTAAACGAGCAGTACTTC
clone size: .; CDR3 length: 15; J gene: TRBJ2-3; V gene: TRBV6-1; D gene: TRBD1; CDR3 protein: CAGRSRGQGPDTQYF; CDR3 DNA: TGTGCCGGCAGGAGCCGGGGACAGGGGCCAGATACGCAGTATTTC
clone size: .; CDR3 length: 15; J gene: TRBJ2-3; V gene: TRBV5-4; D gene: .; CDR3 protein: CASSPQGTEADTQYF; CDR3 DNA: TGTGCCAGTAGCCCGCAAGGGACGGAGGCGGATACGCAGTATTTT
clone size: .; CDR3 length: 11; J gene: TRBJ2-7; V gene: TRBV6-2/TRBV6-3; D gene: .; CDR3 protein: CAISQFCEQYF; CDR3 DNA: TGTGCCATCAGTCAATTCTGCGAGCAGTACTTC
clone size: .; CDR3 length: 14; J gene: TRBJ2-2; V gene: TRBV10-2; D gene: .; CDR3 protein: CASSPGRVAGELLF; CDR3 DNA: TGCGCCAGCAGTCCGGGACGAGTAGCCGGGGAGCTCTTATTT
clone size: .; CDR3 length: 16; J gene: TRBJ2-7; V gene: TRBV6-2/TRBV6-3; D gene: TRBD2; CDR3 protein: CASSFLAGGTCYEQYF; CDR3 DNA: TGTGCCAGTAGCTTTCTAGCGGGAGGGACATGCTACGAGCAGTACTTC
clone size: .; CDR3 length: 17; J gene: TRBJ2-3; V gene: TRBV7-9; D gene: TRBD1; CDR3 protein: CTSSLRAGTGSTDTQYF; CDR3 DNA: TGTACCAGCAGCTTACGCGCCGGGACAGGTTCCACCGATACGCAGTATTTT
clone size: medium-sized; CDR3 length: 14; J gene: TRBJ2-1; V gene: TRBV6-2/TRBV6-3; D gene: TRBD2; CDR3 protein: CASSSGLAVNEQFF; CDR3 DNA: TGTGCCAGCAGTTCGGGACTAGCGGTCAATGAGCAGTTCTTC
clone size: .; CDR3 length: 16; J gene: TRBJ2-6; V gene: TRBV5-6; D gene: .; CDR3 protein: CASSQDSFSGANVLTF; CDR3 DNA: TGTGCCAGCAGCCAGGACAGCTTCTCTGGGGCCAACGTCCTGACTTTC
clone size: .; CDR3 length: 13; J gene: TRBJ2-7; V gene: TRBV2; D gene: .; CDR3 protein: CAGGGGFSYEQYF; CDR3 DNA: TGTGCCGGGGGCGGGGGATTCTCCTACGAGCAGTACTTC
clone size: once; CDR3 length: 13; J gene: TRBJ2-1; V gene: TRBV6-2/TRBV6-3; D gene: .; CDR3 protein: CARGLLLYNGQFF; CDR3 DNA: TGTGCCAGAGGGCTGCTCCTATACAATGGTCAGTTCTTC
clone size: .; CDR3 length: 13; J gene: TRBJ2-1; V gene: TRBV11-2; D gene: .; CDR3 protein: CASSACESNEQFF; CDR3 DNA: TGTGCCAGCAGCGCCTGTGAGAGCAATGAGCAGTTCTTC
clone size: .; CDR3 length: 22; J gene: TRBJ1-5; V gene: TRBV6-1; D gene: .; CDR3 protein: CARSEAQGDVEGFFSGNQPQHF; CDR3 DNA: TGTGCCAGAAGTGAAGCGCAAGGGGATGTTGAGGGGTTCTTCTCGGGCAATCAGCCCCAGCATTTT
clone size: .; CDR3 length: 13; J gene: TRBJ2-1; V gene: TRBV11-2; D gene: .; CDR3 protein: CANNLSVTSDQFF; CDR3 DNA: TGTGCCAACAACTTATCGGTTACGAGTGATCAGTTCTTC
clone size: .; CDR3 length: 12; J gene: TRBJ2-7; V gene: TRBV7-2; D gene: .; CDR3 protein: CASSSGLHEQYF; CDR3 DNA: TGTGCCAGCAGCTCTGGCCTGCACGAGCAGTACTTC